This TCR beta chain was retrieved from a study of T cells after yellow fever vaccination. TCRdb independently ran MiXCR on the 5' RACE reads; one entry per CDR3 protein. The sample shows around 110,000 distinct CDR3 sequences, approximately 8.4% of them seen only once. The CDR3 loop spans 14 amino acids. Trimming pared 0 bases from V and 8 bases from J, leaving 11 bases between. Germline-derived CDR1 and CDR2 are SGHDN and FVKESK. This clonotype was detected many times. This chain connects TRBV14 to TRBJ2-1; D may be TRBD2 (5 bases). Source: CD8+ T cells sorted from PBMCs, taken 45 days after the yellow fever booster vaccination. This receptor was identified in a man aged 25 to 40 who received the YFV17D yellow fever vaccine. CDR3 sequence: CASSQDRTPDEQFF. CDR3 DNA: TGTGCCAGCAGCCAAGATCGGACTCCGGATGAGCAGTTCTTC.